This T cell receptor beta chain was sequenced during a study of shared clonotypes between healthy human individuals. This table comes from immunoSEQ multiplex PCR, and its TCRdb copy is limited to in-frame clones, with some not included. The sample consists of some 1.5 million clones, approximately 97% of them appearing once. The CDR3 is made up of 16 amino acids. This TCR was sampled from a man aged 25-45 years in good health. Source material: naive CD4+ T cells sorted from blood. The sample's subset: CD45RA+ positively selected. The chain has TRBV12-1 and TRBJ2-1; TRBD1 is taken as the D call from the table, unchecked against the DNA. TRBV12-1 is listed as a pseudogene. The chain's CDR3 is CASSYRDRGPYNEQFF. The CDR3 DNA reads as TGTGCCAGCAGCTACCGGGACAGGGGGCCCTACAATGAGCAGTTCTTC.